The rows below give T cell receptor beta chains drawn from one sample of a study of CD8+ T cells in alopecia areata. Data came from immunoSEQ multiplex PCR; TCRdb stores just in-frame clones and leaves some out. The sample shows roughly 230,000 clones, less than 45% of them seen only once. The source was CD4+ T cells sorted from blood, collected at approximately week 36, from a patient treated with tofacitinib. These receptors were taken from a human donor with alopecia areata. The CDR3 runs from the conserved cysteine through the conserved F or W. D genes are given only for firm matches. Only part of the rows carry a size: once, few, many, or a class if the clone is expanded.

clone_size	j_call	d_call	v_call	cdr3_aa	cdr3_nt
.	TRBJ2-5	.	TRBV19	CASSRTGTAQETQYF	TGTGCCAGTAGCCGGACCGGGACGGCTCAAGAGACCCAGTACTTC
.	TRBJ2-5	.	TRBV7-2	CASSSGRETQYF	TGTGCCAGCAGCTCGGGGAGGGAGACCCAGTACTTC
few	TRBJ2-3	.	TRBV27	CASSRASLDTQYF	TGTGCCAGCAGCCGGGCCTCACTGGATACGCAGTATTTT
few	TRBJ2-7	.	TRBV1	CKGDEQYF	TGCAAGGGCGACGAGCAGTACTTC
many	TRBJ2-2	.	TRBV19	CASSIFGIGELFF	TGTGCCAGTAGTATATTCGGTATCGGGGAGCTGTTTTTT
.	TRBJ2-1	TRBD2	TRBV6-5	CASSSSGRLRNEQFF	TGTGCCAGCAGCTCTAGCGGGAGATTGCGGAATGAGCAGTTCTTC
.	TRBJ1-5	.	TRBV20-1	CSARFGGPQHF	TGCAGTGCTAGATTCGGAGGGCCCCAGCATTTT
few	TRBJ2-7	TRBD2	TRBV5-1	CASSRERGYEQYF	TGCGCCAGCAGCAGGGAGCGGGGCTACGAGCAGTACTTC
.	TRBJ2-5	TRBD2	TRBV7-9	CASSLAASSGSQETQYF	TGTGCCAGCAGCTTAGCGGCGTCTAGCGGGTCACAAGAGACCCAGTACTTC
.	TRBJ1-2	.	TRBV7-9	CASSRELRGSSGYTF	TGTGCCAGCAGCCGTGAGCTACGTGGGTCGTCTGGCTACACCTTC
.	TRBJ1-3	.	TRBV7-9	CASGDSGASGNTIYF	TGTGCCAGCGGAGACTCAGGGGCATCTGGAAACACCATATATTTT
few	TRBJ2-5	.	TRBV29-1	CSVPSAETQYF	TGCAGCGTCCCTTCGGCAGAGACCCAGTACTTC
.	TRBJ2-2	TRBD2	TRBV5-4	CASRPTSGNTGELFF	TGTGCCAGCAGACCGACTAGCGGTAACACCGGGGAGCTGTTTTTT
many	TRBJ1-2	TRBD1	TRBV7-2	CASSLVVGGNYGYTF	TGTGCCAGCAGCTTAGTTGTAGGGGGCAACTATGGCTACACCTTC
few	TRBJ2-7	TRBD2	TRBV5-1	CASSSSSGMNYEQYF	TGCGCCAGCAGCTCGTCTAGCGGGATGAACTACGAGCAGTACTTC
.	TRBJ2-5	.	TRBV2	CASSPRDTQYF	TGTGCCAGCAGCCCACGCGATACCCAGTACTTC
.	TRBJ2-1	TRBD1	TRBV6-5	CASRQGGYNEQFF	TGTGCCAGCAGACAGGGGGGCTACAATGAGCAGTTCTTC
.	TRBJ2-3	.	TRBV7-2	CASSSRAGADTQYF	TGTGCCAGCAGCTCCAGGGCGGGGGCGGATACGCAGTATTTT
.	TRBJ1-2	TRBD1	TRBV29-1	CSVDSQGGGYTF	TGCAGCGTTGATTCCCAGGGGGGCGGCTACACCTTC
.	TRBJ2-6	.	TRBV7-2	CASSYASGSGANVLTF	TGTGCCAGCAGCTACGCCTCAGGGTCTGGGGCCAACGTCCTGACTTTC
.	TRBJ2-3	.	TRBV5-4	CASSTIVTDTQYF	TGTGCCAGCAGCACCATAGTCACAGATACGCAGTATTTT
.	TRBJ2-5	.	TRBV30	CAWGPGNTQYF	TGTGCCTGGGGCCCGGGGAACACCCAGTACTTC
.	TRBJ1-1	.	TRBV30	CACRRRGPNTEAFF	TGTGCCTGCCGTCGGCGGGGTCCGAACACTGAAGCTTTCTTT
.	TRBJ2-5	.	TRBV6-1	CATKTGFGEETQYF	TGTGCTACCAAGACCGGGTTTGGGGAGGAGACCCAGTACTTC
.	TRBJ2-7	TRBD2	TRBV2	CASKSGGRDEQYF	TGTGCCAGCAAATCGGGGGGACGAGACGAGCAGTACTTC
.	TRBJ2-2	TRBD2	TRBV6-5	CAILASGSKTGELFF	TGTGCCATCCTGGCTAGCGGGAGTAAGACCGGGGAGCTGTTTTTT
.	TRBJ2-3	TRBD1	TRBV6-1	CASRPGQGVADTQYF	TGTGCCAGCAGGCCGGGACAGGGAGTCGCAGATACGCAGTATTTT
few	TRBJ2-7	.	TRBV29-1	CSVLGGGEALNEQYF	TGCAGCGTCCTCGGAGGGGGAGAAGCCTTAAACGAGCAGTACTTC
.	TRBJ1-5	.	TRBV19	CATTGTLNQPQHF	TGTGCCACCACGGGGACACTTAATCAGCCCCAGCATTTT
.	TRBJ2-3	.	TRBV9	CASSTGLISDTQYF	TGTGCCAGCAGCACGGGACTCATCTCAGATACGCAGTATTTT
.	TRBJ2-1	.	TRBV5-1	CASSFKASSYNEQFF	TGCGCCAGCAGCTTTAAAGCGTCTTCCTACAATGAGCAGTTCTTC
many	TRBJ2-6	TRBD2	TRBV27	CASSLSLAGLSGANVLTF	TGTGCCAGCAGTTTATCATTAGCGGGTCTCTCTGGGGCCAACGTCCTGACTTTC
few	TRBJ2-5	.	TRBV7-9	CASSPGSFQETQYF	TGTGCCAGCTCCCCGGGCAGCTTCCAAGAGACCCAGTACTTC
.	TRBJ2-3	TRBD2	TRBV29-1	CSVTGTSGGTDTQYF	TGCAGCGTTACGGGGACTAGCGGGGGCACAGATACGCAGTATTTT
.	TRBJ2-1	TRBD1	TRBV30	CAWRGQWGGEQFF	TGTGCCTGGCGGGGACAGTGGGGCGGTGAGCAGTTCTTC
.	TRBJ2-2	.	TRBV29-1	CSVSGRNTGELFF	TGCAGCGTTTCAGGCAGAAACACCGGGGAGCTGTTTTTT
.	TRBJ2-5	TRBD1	TRBV9	CASSVAQGARETQYF	TGTGCCAGCAGCGTAGCTCAGGGGGCTAGGGAGACCCAGTACTTC
.	TRBJ2-2	.	TRBV5-1	CASSLTGNVVDGELFF	TGCGCCAGCAGCTTAACAGGGAACGTCGTTGACGGGGAGCTGTTTTTT
.	TRBJ2-3	TRBD2	TRBV5-1	CASSPGLAGPADTQYF	TGCGCCTCGAGCCCGGGGCTAGCGGGACCCGCGGATACGCAGTATTTT
.	TRBJ1-4	TRBD1	TRBV30	CAWSPRQGRGYEKLFF	TGTGCCTGGAGTCCCCGACAGGGGCGGGGCTATGAAAAACTGTTTTTT
.	TRBJ2-3	.	TRBV6-6	CASSLSTDTQYF	TGTGCCAGCTCCCTAAGTACAGATACGCAGTATTTT
.	TRBJ2-5	TRBD2	TRBV7-2	CASSSRTSGSETQYF	TGTGCCAGCAGCTCCCGGACTAGCGGGAGCGAGACCCAGTACTTC
.	TRBJ2-3	.	TRBV5-4	CASSTQGPDTQYF	TGTGCCAGCAGCACACAGGGTCCAGATACGCAGTATTTT
few	TRBJ2-1	.	TRBV5-1	CASYTGTNYNEQFF	TGCGCCAGCTACACCGGGACAAACTACAATGAGCAGTTCTTC
.	TRBJ2-6	.	TRBV27	CASSSSRASGANVLTF	TGTGCCAGCAGTTCCTCCCGCGCGTCTGGGGCCAACGTCCTGACTTTC
.	TRBJ2-2	TRBD1	TRBV27	CASSPVDRANTGELFF	TGTGCCAGCAGTCCAGTGGACAGGGCGAACACCGGGGAGCTGTTTTTT
.	TRBJ2-7	TRBD2	TRBV7-2	CASSLGLAGIYEQYF	TGTGCCAGCAGCTTGGGACTAGCGGGAATCTACGAGCAGTACTTC
many	TRBJ2-1	TRBD1	TRBV5-4	CASSTGQGFGQFF	TGTGCCAGCAGCACGGGACAGGGGTTCGGGCAGTTCTTC
few	TRBJ1-2	.	TRBV29-1	CSADPRGSLGYTF	TGCAGCGCCGACCCGCGGGGATCCTTGGGCTACACCTTC
.	TRBJ2-5	.	TRBV18	CASSPGSVGAQYF	TGTGCCAGCTCACCTGGATCTGTAGGGGCCCAGTACTTC
.	TRBJ2-3	TRBD2	TRBV15	CATSRDPLAGVADTQYF	TGTGCCACCAGCAGAGATCCCCTAGCGGGAGTCGCAGATACGCAGTATTTT
few	TRBJ2-3	TRBD2	TRBV7-2	CASSFSGRGNTDTQYF	TGTGCCAGCAGCTTTAGCGGGAGGGGGAACACAGATACGCAGTATTTT
.	TRBJ2-3	TRBD2	TRBV9	CASSYFSGSTDTQYF	TGTGCCAGCAGCTATTTTAGCGGGAGCACAGATACGCAGTATTTT
.	TRBJ1-1	.	TRBV10-3	CAISEGPASFF	TGTGCCATCAGTGAGGGACCGGCAAGTTTCTTT
few	TRBJ1-3	TRBD1	TRBV11-2	CASSPTPGGGNTIYF	TGTGCCAGCAGCCCAACCCCAGGGGGTGGAAACACCATATATTTT
.	TRBJ2-5	.	TRBV30	CAWTPNRVAQYF	TGTGCCTGGACGCCTAATCGGGTGGCCCAGTACTTC
.	TRBJ2-1	.	TRBV29-1	CSVGAGLDYNEQFF	TGCAGCGTTGGGGCGGGGCTGGATTACAATGAGCAGTTCTTC
many	TRBJ1-1	.	TRBV30	CAWSRAGNTEAFF	TGTGCCTGGAGCCGGGCGGGGAACACTGAAGCTTTCTTT
.	TRBJ2-6	.	TRBV18	CASSPRTPRRASGANVLTF	TGTGCCAGCTCACCAAGGACACCTAGGAGGGCCTCTGGGGCCAACGTCCTGACTTTC
.	TRBJ2-3	TRBD1	TRBV30	CAWSVGTGDTQYF	TGTGCCTGGAGCGTCGGGACAGGGGATACGCAGTATTTT